This T cell receptor (beta chain) was profiled in a study of shared clonotypes between healthy human individuals. Findings and caveats of the study: Richness estimates generally favored naive over memory subsets.

The CDR3 totals 16 residues. The J segment lost 6 bases and the V segment lost 5 bases, leaving 6 bases of the junction unmatched. Germline values: CDR1 SEHNR, CDR2 FQNEAQ (reference sequence). Method: immunoSEQ multiplex PCR; TCRdb's copy keeps in-frame clones and lacks some. Of about 1.5 million clones listed, 98% are singletons. This clone showed up just once. Its antigen remains unidentified. The clonotype was recovered from a man under 40 in good health. The sequencing sample was made of naive CD4+ T cells sorted from blood. Stated subset: CD45RA+ positively selected. This chain uses TRBV7-9 with TRBJ2-1, with TRBD2 matching 14 bases. The DNA of the CDR3 is TGTGCCAGCAGCGCCTGGACTAGCGGGAGGAGCAATGAGCAGTTCTTC. Residues: CASSAWTSGRSNEQFF.